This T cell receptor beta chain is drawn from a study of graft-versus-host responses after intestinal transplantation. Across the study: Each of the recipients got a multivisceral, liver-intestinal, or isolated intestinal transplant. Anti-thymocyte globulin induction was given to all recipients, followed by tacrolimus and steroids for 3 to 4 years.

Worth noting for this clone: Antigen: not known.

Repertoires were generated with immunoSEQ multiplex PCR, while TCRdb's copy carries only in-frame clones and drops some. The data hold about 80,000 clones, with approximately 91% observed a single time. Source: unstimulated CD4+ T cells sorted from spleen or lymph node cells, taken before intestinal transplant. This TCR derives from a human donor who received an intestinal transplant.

CDR3 sequence reads: CASSEAKGQGARGEQFF. CDR3 nucleotide sequence: TGTGCCAGCAGTGAAGCGAAGGGACAGGGGGCGCGAGGTGAGCAGTTCTTC. This chain uses TRBV6-1 with TRBJ2-1; 12 bases line up with TRBD1. The V gene end was trimmed by 0 bases and the J gene end by 9 bases; junction bases not matched to a gene: 9. The V gene's germline CDR1 is MNHNS and CDR2 SASEGT. The CDR3 runs to 17 residues.